This T cell receptor beta chain was sequenced in a study of T cells in Graves' hyperthyroidism and ophthalmopathy (dated by TCRdb to the late 2010s). With regard to the full study: To identify TCR V-J signatures that set the groups apart, the researchers used a discovery cohort of 90 to 100 patients, made up of around 42 with Graves' ophthalmopathy and about 55 with stable Graves' hyperthyroidism. The roughly 91 discovery patients were randomly divided into training and test sets at a 7:3 ratio. The paper describes TCR Vbeta CDR3 sequencing of roughly 130 peripheral blood samples, made up of around 41 ophthalmopathy patients, 70 to 75 hyperthyroidism patients and about 17 progressor patients. In addition, the study compared T-cell repertoires in thyroid tissue and in blood from six Graves' hyperthyroidism patients. Prospective prediction of ophthalmopathy was tested in an independent validation cohort consisting of fewer than 20 hyperthyroidism patients and some 16 patients who later progressed to ophthalmopathy. Once sampling was done, hyperthyroidism patients were given methimazole at a starting dose of 30 mg daily, whereas ophthalmopathy patients were given high-dose intravenous methylprednisolone. The research as a whole found: Sample size was not statistically predetermined, and blinding of investigators to group allocation was not performed. During validation, the model predicted progression to ophthalmopathy a median of approximately 6 months ahead of onset, with almost 71% sensitivity and around 73% specificity. Ophthalmopathy was separated from stable hyperthyroidism by a 13 V-J signature model, with around 90% sensitivity and approximately 84% specificity obtained in cross-validation and 80%/75% obtained in testing. Blood samples also contained most of the expanded thyroid clonotypes (frequency above 0.001), which suggests that blood repertoires may reflect thyroid immune responses.

The V end loses 3 bases and the J end loses 2 bases, and a stretch of 5 bases separates them. From cysteine to phenylalanine, the CDR3 is 13 amino acids long. Just CDR3 DNA is preserved here, 39 bases in frame from base 1. The germline V gene (reference sequence) specifies LNHDA as CDR1 and SQIVND as CDR2. Amplification of TCR beta CDR3 regions was carried out from RNA transcripts. A first-round RT-PCR of the TCR CDR3 used the HTBI primer set with the Qiagen OneStep RT-PCR kit. Libraries were constructed in a second round of multiplex PCR, after which size selection and purification were performed. Libraries were sequenced paired-end with 100 bp reads on an Illumina HiSeq2000. The paper's processing steps were these. SOAPnuke was used to process the raw data, throwing out any read that contained adapters or uncalled bases, had a mean Phred below 15, or lacked an exact constant-primer or identifier match. COPE v1.2.5 was used to merge high-quality paired reads, and clonotypes were defined as unique nucleotide sequences. MiTCR v1.1 was used to align the clonotypes against IMGT TRBV, TRBD and TRBJ reference segments. The analysis included only V-J combinations with a frequency above 0.0001, which together covered about 99% of the repertoires. A TCS score was defined as the ratio between F50 (clonal expansion) and ExV (chaos), using BLOSUM62-based TCRdist between CDR3 peptides within each V-J. Welch's t-statistics and random forest reduced around 510 V-J features to 10 to 15, which were used in a naive Bayes classifier (R e1071). Thyroid-blood repertoire similarity was quantified with the Morisita-Horn index. In TCRdb, the public reads were trimmed at Q25 with fastp and aligned with MiXCR, with productive beta chains retained. Merged by CDR3 protein, the rows form single entries marked with the most common genes and DNA. These V and J calls originate from TCRdb's pipeline instead of the authors' own analysis. The sample has 450,000 to 700,000 distinct CDR3 sequences on record, 46% of them singletons. In total, the top ten clones hold roughly 20% of the sample.

This clonotype was counted ten times or more. The antigen this receptor binds is unknown. Base qualities are missing; no much larger clone stands one base away. The study excluded patients with uncontrolled infections, other autoimmune diseases, pregnancy or lactation. Diagnoses relied on clinical symptoms, serum thyroxine and TRAb, thyroid ultrasound and orbital computed tomography. Total RNA was extracted with Trizol reagent, and quality was checked on an Agilent 2100 Bioanalyzer. What was sequenced was peripheral blood or thyroid tissue (not recorded which). The sequence derives from an adult woman with Graves' disease, either hyperthyroidism or ophthalmopathy (not recorded which). The rearrangement combines TRBV19 with TRBJ1-5; the D gene is unclear. The CDR3 protein: CASSMGGNQPQHF. The DNA reads TGTGCCAGTAGTATGGGAGGCAATCAGCCCCAGCATTTT. Supplemented by the reference TRBV19 and TRBJ1-5 proteins around the CDR3, the complete variable domain is DGGITQSPKYLFRKEGQNVTLSCEQNLNHDAMYWYRQDPGQGLRLIYYSQIVNDFQKGDIAEGYSVSREKKESFPLTVTSAQKNPTAFYLCASSMGGNQPQHFGDGTRLSIL.